These T cell receptor beta chains were read from a single sample in a study of blood T cell repertoires in COVID-19. Sequencing used immunoSEQ multiplex PCR; TCRdb keeps in-frame clones, though not all of them. This table has a few hundred thousand clones, around 88% appearing once. Material for sequencing was peripheral blood. The receptors were sampled from a man aged 30 to 45 with acute or convalescent COVID-19. CDR3s include the opening cysteine and the closing phenylalanine or tryptophan. A row's size may be missing; if present it is once, few, many or a size class.

cdr3_aa	j_call	clone_size	v_call
CASSAGPAYEQYF	TRBJ2-7	once	TRBV28
CASIWTSGTDTQYF	TRBJ2-3	NA	TRBV2
CASTLTGVGEAFF	TRBJ1-1	NA	TRBV7-9
CASSLDRSGNTIYF	TRBJ1-3	once	TRBV6-5
CASSDSLSGTDGKNIQYF	TRBJ2-4	NA	TRBV25-1
CASSHARGTTVYEQYF	TRBJ2-7	NA	TRBV3-1/TRBV3-2
CANSQDFLAGLSGETQYF	TRBJ2-5	NA	TRBV4-1
CASSYRRKNTEAFF	TRBJ1-1	few	TRBV19
CASRLKWRASNTEAFF	TRBJ1-1	NA	TRBV28
CASSPRGTATYYEQYF	TRBJ2-7	NA	TRBV13
CASSQPDTWTISYNEQFF	TRBJ2-1	NA	TRBV4-2
CASSPDNQGEQYF	TRBJ2-7	few	TRBV5-4
CASSLLGATQPQHF	TRBJ1-5	NA	TRBV28
CASSDIGSSAFF	TRBJ1-1	NA	TRBV10-2